These 21 T cell receptor beta chains share one sample of origin, sequenced in a study of cytomegalovirus exposure and HLA in healthy donors. Researchers ran the PCR with 60 Vbeta and 13 Jbeta primers. Sequencing used immunoSEQ multiplex PCR; TCRdb keeps in-frame clones, though not all of them. The sample includes roughly 100,000 clones, 65% to 85% of them seen just once. The material sequenced was PBMCs. The receptors stem from a woman between 40 and 55 years old in good health and CMV-seronegative.

The chain recombines TRBV7-3 with TRBJ2-3, with D perhaps TRBD2 (7 bases). V was trimmed by 4 bases and J by 6 bases, leaving 17 bases between them. This CDR3 has 15 amino acids. In germline, CDR1 is SGHTA, CDR2 FQGTGA. This chain's CDR3 is CASSSSPGGGDTQYF. The CDR3 DNA is TGTGCCAGCAGCTCCTCTCCGGGGGGCGGGGATACGCAGTATTTT.

The V and J genes are TRBV5-4 and TRBJ1-4; the match to TRBD1 covers 10 bases. V lost 2 bases, J lost 6 bases, and 4 bases stayed unmatched. Looked up from germline, CDR1 is SGHNT and CDR2 is YYREEE (reference sequence). The CDR3 sequence is 15 residues long. CDR3 sequence reads: CASSLDGQGDEKLFF. As DNA, the CDR3 is TGTGCCAGCAGCTTAGACGGACAGGGGGATGAAAAACTGTTTTTT.

The chain carries TRBV9 and TRBJ1-1; maybe TRBD1 (5 bases). Trimming took off 4 bases at V and 9 bases at J, with 16 bases between the two ends. The CDR3 is 13 residues long. Germline assignment: CDR1 SGDLS and CDR2 YYNGEE. The CDR3 here is CASSPQGEGQAFF. CDR3 coding DNA: TGTGCCAGCAGCCCGCAAGGGGAAGGTCAAGCTTTCTTT. Variable domain in full (rest from reference TRBV9 and TRBJ1-1): DSGVTQTPKHLITATGQRVTLRCSPRSGDLSVYWYQQSLDQGLQFLIQYYNGEERAKGNILERFSAQQFPDLHSELNLSSLELGDSALYFCASSPQGEGQAFFGQGTRLTVV.

The rearrangement joins TRBV11-3 to TRBJ2-2; 8 bases agree with TRBD1. The junction had 6 bases not matched to a gene; V was cut back by 5 bases and J by 4 bases. This CDR3 is 15 amino acids long. CDR1 is SGHNT, CDR2 YENEEA, per germline. The CDR3: CASSPTRGPTGELFF. In nucleotides, the CDR3 is TGTGCCAGCAGCCCGACCAGGGGGCCCACCGGGGAGCTGTTTTTT. Supplemented by reference TRBV11-3 and TRBJ2-2, the full variable domain reads EAGVVQSPRYKIIEKKQPVAFWCNPISGHNTLYWYLQNLGQGPELLIRYENEEAVDDSQLPKDRFSAERLKGVDSTLKIQPAELGDSAVYLCASSPTRGPTGELFFGEGSRLTVL.

The chain carries TRBV19 and TRBJ2-4; D is ambiguous. V was shortened by 3 bases and J by 4 bases, with 7 bases between the two germline ends. The CDR3 sequence is 13 residues long. Germline lookup yields CDR1 LNHDA and CDR2 SQIVND (reference sequence). The CDR3 spells CASSMNQKNIQYF. The CDR3 DNA reads as TGTGCCAGTAGTATGAACCAGAAAAACATTCAGTACTTC.

V is TRBV5-1 and J is TRBJ2-5; 10 bases agree with TRBD1. Losses at the gene ends were 4 bases for V and 6 bases for J; bases not matched to a gene: 6. The CDR3 totals 14 residues. Germline V gives CDR1 SGHRS, CDR2 YFSETQ. CDR3 in amino acids: CASSMTGGLQTQYF. For the CDR3, the DNA is TGCGCCAGCAGCATGACAGGGGGCTTACAGACCCAGTACTTC.

The chain has TRBV4-1 and TRBJ2-2; the match to TRBD1 covers 10 bases. There are 15 residues in the CDR3. After removal of 1 base from V and 7 bases from J, the junction contained 3 bases not matched to a gene. CDR1 is MGHRA and CDR2 is YSYEKL in the germline V gene. CDR3 nucleotides: TGCGCCAGCAGCCAAGGGACAGGGGGATTCGGGGAGCTGTTTTTT. Translating it yields CASSQGTGGFGELFF.

J is TRBJ1-5 and V is TRBV10-3; 7 bases agree with TRBD1. This CDR3 is 13 amino acids long. Germline V gene lookup returns CDR1 ENHRY and CDR2 SYGVKD. The ends lost 6 bases at V and 9 bases at J; junction bases unmatched: 8. The CDR3 reads CAIRFDREAPQHF. CDR3 coding DNA: TGTGCCATCAGGTTCGACAGGGAGGCGCCCCAGCATTTT.

The gene calls are TRBV6-6 and TRBJ2-1; 11 bases align to TRBD2. J gave up 8 bases and V 2 bases, and 5 bases lay outside the gene matches. This CDR3 has 15 amino acids. Germline CDR1 and CDR2: MNHNY and SVGAGI (reference sequence). For the CDR3, the DNA is TGTGCCAGCAGTTACGCCCGGACTAGCGGGTATGAGCAGTTCTTC. It is translated as CASSYARTSGYEQFF.

This clone was seen only a few times. The rearrangement uses TRBV29-1 and TRBJ2-5, with 11 bases identical to TRBD2. CDR1 is SQVTM and CDR2 is ANQGSEA in the germline V gene. V shed 7 bases and J 4 bases; nucleotides not matched to a gene: 8. This CDR3 has 14 amino acids. The CDR3 bases are TGCAGCGGGGACACTAGCGGGAGTTTAGAGACCCAGTACTTC. Translation gives CSGDTSGSLETQYF. The full variable domain, its missing parts supplied by reference TRBV29-1 and TRBJ2-5, is SAVISQKPSRDICQRGTSLTIQCQVDSQVTMMFWYRQQPGQSLTLIATANQGSEATYESGFVIDKFPISRPNLTFSTLTVSNMSPEDSSIYLCSGDTSGSLETQYFGPGTRLLVL.

Notes on this clone: The sample carries other DNA sequences with the same CDR3. This chain connects TRBV11-2 to TRBJ1-6; unclear D gene. Germline V lookup: CDR1 SGHAT, CDR2 FQNNGV. CDR3 length: 15 amino acids. Trimming took off 5 bases at V and 7 bases at J, with 15 bases between the two ends. The CDR3 spells CASSLSTSTNSPLHF. CDR3 in DNA: TGTGCCAGCAGCCTTAGCACGTCCACGAATTCACCCCTCCACTTT.

The V call is TRBV18, the J call TRBJ1-5, with D possibly being TRBD1 (5 bases). The CDR3 contains 14 residues. Germline V gene sequence: CDR1 KGHSH, CDR2 LQKENI. Between the trimmed V and J ends, which lost 1 base and 3 bases, there was a span of 7 bases. The CDR3 here is CASSPQGPNQPQHF. The CDR3 DNA reads TGTGCCAGCTCACCACAGGGGCCCAATCAGCCCCAGCATTTT.

This clone was picked up a small number of times. The chain combines TRBV5-1 with TRBJ1-1, with D possibly TRBD1 on 5 matching bases. The CDR3 extends over 15 amino acids. CDR1 SGHRS and CDR2 YFSETQ come from the germline V gene. Trimming removed 0 bases from V and 1 base from J, with 10 bases in between. In nucleotides, the CDR3 is TGCGCCAGCAGCTTGGTAAACGGGGGGAACACTGAAGCTTTCTTT. Protein: CASSLVNGGNTEAFF.

This clone was counted a single time. The chain is built from TRBV7-9 and TRBJ2-1, with D perhaps matching TRBD2 (6 bases). Germline lookup yields CDR1 SEHNR and CDR2 FQNEAQ (reference sequence). The germline V and J ends were trimmed by 3 bases and 9 bases, with 6 bases remaining between them. The CDR3 extends over 11 amino acids. CDR3 protein: CASSLGGEQFF. The CDR3 bases are TGTGCCAGCAGCTTGGGGGGTGAGCAGTTCTTC.

J is TRBJ2-1 and V is TRBV5-1; D is undetermined. This CDR3 is built from 11 residues. The V and J ends lost 4 bases and 3 bases respectively, with 2 bases between them. Germline assignment: CDR1 SGHRS and CDR2 YFSETQ. CDR3 protein: CASSLYNEQFF. The CDR3 nucleotides read TGCGCCAGCAGCCTCTACAATGAGCAGTTCTTC.

This clone has only a few counts. The chain recombines TRBV30 with TRBJ2-3; 7 bases line up with TRBD2. The V and J ends lost 2 bases and 2 bases, in that order; junction bases with no gene match: 7. This CDR3 is built from 15 residues. The germline V gene has CDR1 GTSNPN and CDR2 SVGIG (reference sequence). CDR3 region: CAWSRASGPTDTQYF. CDR3 nucleotides: TGTGCCTGGAGTCGGGCTAGCGGTCCCACAGATACGCAGTATTTT.

This chain uses TRBV5-8 with TRBJ2-1; D is uncertain. V shed 0 bases and J shed 7 bases, with 8 bases lying between them. The CDR3 consists of 13 residues. Germline V lookup: CDR1 SGHTS, CDR2 YDEGEE. The CDR3 sequence is CASSLARSNEQFF. The CDR3 DNA follows: TGTGCCAGCAGCTTGGCCCGGTCAAATGAGCAGTTCTTC.

This clone was found a few times. The chain combines TRBV5-1 with TRBJ1-1; unclear D gene. Germline-derived CDR1 and CDR2 are SGHRS and YFSETQ. With 1 base removed from V and 7 bases from J, the gap between germline ends came to 8 bases. The CDR3 is 12 residues long. This chain's CDR3 is CASSLNTGEAFF. The DNA of the CDR3 is TGCGCCAGCAGCTTGAATACCGGTGAAGCTTTCTTT.

This clone was seen only a few times. The chain has TRBV9 and TRBJ2-1; 10 bases are shared with TRBD2. With V trimmed by 4 bases and J by 3 bases, 7 bases remained unmatched. CDR1 is SGDLS and CDR2 is YYNGEE in the germline V gene. This CDR3 is built from 16 residues. CDR3 DNA: TGTGCCAGCAGCCCGGGGAGCGGGGGGGTCTACAATGAGCAGTTCTTC. As protein: CASSPGSGGVYNEQFF.

CDR3 sequence reads: CASSQDIYVQGKTGANVLTF. DNA of the CDR3: TGCGCCAGCAGCCAAGATATCTATGTGCAGGGAAAAACTGGGGCCAACGTCCTGACTTTC. V gene TRBV4-3 combines with J gene TRBJ2-6; possible D gene TRBD1, 5 bases. Trimming took off 0 bases at V and 2 bases at J, with 20 bases between the two ends. The germline V gene has CDR1 LGHNA and CDR2 YSLEER. The CDR3 is 20 residues long.

This clone was counted a few times. This chain joins TRBV6-6 and TRBJ1-4; maybe TRBD1 (5 bases). Germline loops: CDR1 MNHNY, CDR2 SVGAGI (reference sequence). The CDR3 length is 12 residues. Trimming left V 8 bases short and J 8 bases short, with 12 bases between. CDR3 protein: CASFGGGEKLFF. In nucleotides, the CDR3 is TGTGCCAGCTTCGGGGGAGGGGAAAAACTGTTTTTT.